A selection of T cell receptor beta chains follows, all from one sample in a study of response to subunit inactivated influenza vaccine. TCRdb used MiXCR to reprocess the RT-PCR reads, holding one entry per CDR3 protein. The data hold under 500,000 distinct CDR3 sequences, with approximately 10% observed a single time. The input for sequencing was PBMCs from blood, taken about 40 days after vaccination. These receptors were obtained from a man in his fifties or sixties who received an inactivated influenza vaccine. The conserved cysteine and the conserved F or W are not part of the CDR3 here. Some rows have no size entry. The others give once, few or many, or a class for an expanded clone.

v_call	clone_size	j_call	cdr3_aa
TRBV29-1	-	TRBJ1-1	SVENRGNTEAF
TRBV28	few	TRBJ2-3	ASSLLLAGGPDTQY
TRBV7-2	many	TRBJ2-1	ASSLAPTGLVGYNEQF
TRBV4-3	few	TRBJ2-1	ASSQDSLLATNEQF
TRBV23-1	-	TRBJ1-2	ASSRTGET
TRBV13	few	TRBJ2-5	ASSVLWRGKETQY
TRBV6-2/TRBV6-3	-	TRBJ2-7	ASSYYGTYYEQY
TRBV7-8	few	TRBJ2-5	ASSFLGTRRGTQY
TRBV5-1	few	TRBJ2-7	ASTRGSEQY
TRBV6-1	few	TRBJ2-7	ASREDYPYEQY
TRBV20-1	many	TRBJ1-5	SVQDRGPGNQPQH
TRBV4-2	few	TRBJ2-7	ASSQGAGTGSEQY
TRBV6-1	-	TRBJ2-7	ASAQDSSSSYEQY
TRBV6-2/TRBV6-3	few	TRBJ2-3	ASSYVPDTQY
TRBV10-2	few	TRBJ2-7	ASSFGAGYEQY
TRBV5-1	many	TRBJ1-2	ASSPTGTPIHYGYT
TRBV20-1	many	TRBJ2-5	SALPLQRRVHETQY
TRBV5-5	few	TRBJ2-7	ASSSRQGSNYEQY
TRBV5-1	-	TRBJ1-2	ASSYDSSYGYT